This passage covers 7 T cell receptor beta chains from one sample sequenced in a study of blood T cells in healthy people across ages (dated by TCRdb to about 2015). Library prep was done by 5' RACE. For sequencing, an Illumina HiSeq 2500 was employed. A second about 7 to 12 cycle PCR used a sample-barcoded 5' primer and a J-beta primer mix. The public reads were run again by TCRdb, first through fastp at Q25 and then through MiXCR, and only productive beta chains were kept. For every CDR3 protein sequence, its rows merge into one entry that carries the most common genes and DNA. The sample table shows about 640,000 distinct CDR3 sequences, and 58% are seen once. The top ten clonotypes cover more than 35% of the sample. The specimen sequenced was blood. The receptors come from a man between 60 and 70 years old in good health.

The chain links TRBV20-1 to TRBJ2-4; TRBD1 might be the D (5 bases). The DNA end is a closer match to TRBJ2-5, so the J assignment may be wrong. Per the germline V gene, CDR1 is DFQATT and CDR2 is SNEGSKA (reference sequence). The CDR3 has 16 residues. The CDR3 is CSATPPQGGLQETQYF. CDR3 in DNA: TGCAGTGCTACACCACCGCAGGGTGGTCTCCAAGAGACCCAGTACTTC.

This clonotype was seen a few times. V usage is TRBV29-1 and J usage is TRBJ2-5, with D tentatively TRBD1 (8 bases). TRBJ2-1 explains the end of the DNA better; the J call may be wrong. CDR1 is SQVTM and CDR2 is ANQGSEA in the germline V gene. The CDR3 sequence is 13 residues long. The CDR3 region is CSVTGGGQETQFF. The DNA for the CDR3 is TGCAGCGTTACAGGGGGGGGACAAGAGACCCAGTTCTTC.

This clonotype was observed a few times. The CDR3 coding sequence is TGTGCCAGCAGCTGGCGACAGGGAGATCAGCCCCAGCATTTT. The encoded protein is CASSWRQGDQPQHF. The V gene is TRBV7-2, the J gene TRBJ1-5; 7 bases are shared with TRBD1. Germline-derived CDR1 and CDR2 are SGHTA and FQGNSA. J was trimmed by 5 bases and V by 4 bases; bases with no gene match: 5. The CDR3 totals 14 residues.

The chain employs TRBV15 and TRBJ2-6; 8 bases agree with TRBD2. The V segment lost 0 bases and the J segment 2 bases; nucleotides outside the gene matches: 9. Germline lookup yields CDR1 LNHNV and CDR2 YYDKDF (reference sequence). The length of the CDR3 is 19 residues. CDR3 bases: TGTGCCACCAGCAGAGATGCTGGCGGGGGGAACCCTGGGGCCAACGTCCTGACTTTC. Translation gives CATSRDAGGGNPGANVLTF.

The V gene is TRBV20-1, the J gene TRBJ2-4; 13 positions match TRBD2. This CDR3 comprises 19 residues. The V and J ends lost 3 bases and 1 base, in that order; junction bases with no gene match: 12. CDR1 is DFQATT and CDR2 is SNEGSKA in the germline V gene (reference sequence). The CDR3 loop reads CSARILAGGPEVAKNIQYF. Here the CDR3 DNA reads TGCAGTGCTAGGATACTAGCGGGGGGGCCCGAGGTGGCCAAAAACATTCAGTACTTC.

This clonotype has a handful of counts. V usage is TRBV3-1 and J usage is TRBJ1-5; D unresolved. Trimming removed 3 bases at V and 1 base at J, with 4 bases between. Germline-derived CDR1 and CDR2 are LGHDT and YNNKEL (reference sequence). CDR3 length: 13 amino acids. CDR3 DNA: TGTGCCAGCAGCCAGGGGAGCAATCAGCCCCAGCATTTT. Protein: CASSQGSNQPQHF.

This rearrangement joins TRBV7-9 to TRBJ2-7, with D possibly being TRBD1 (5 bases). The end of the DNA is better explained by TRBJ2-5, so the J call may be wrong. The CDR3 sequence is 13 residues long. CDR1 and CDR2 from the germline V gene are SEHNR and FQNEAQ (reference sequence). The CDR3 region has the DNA TGTGCCAGCCTATTAACGCAGGGCGAGACCCAGTACTTC. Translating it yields CASLLTQGETQYF.